A selection of T cell receptor beta chains follows, all from one sample in a study of response to subunit inactivated influenza vaccine. TCRdb re-called the RT-PCR reads through MiXCR, storing one row per CDR3 protein. The data hold 500,000 or so distinct CDR3 sequences, with about 10% observed a single time. Specimen: PBMCs from blood, collected roughly 48 days after vaccination. These TCRs come from a man over 45 who received an inactivated influenza vaccine. Both conserved end residues are part of each CDR3. The order of the fields is clone size, J gene, D gene, V gene, CDR3 protein, CDR3 DNA. A D gene is named only where the DNA matches it firmly. Only some rows state a clone size, as once, few, many or a class for expanded clones.

many | TRBJ1-2 | NA | TRBV29-1 | CSVDRDGYTF | TGCAGCGTTGACAGGGATGGCTACACCTTC
many | TRBJ1-1 | NA | TRBV7-2 | CASSPLGQQAFF | TGTGCCAGCAGCCCGCTAGGACAACAAGCTTTCTTT
NA | TRBJ1-1 | NA | TRBV7-4 | CASRPRSREANTEAFF | TGTGCCAGCAGGCCGAGGTCCAGGGAGGCCAACACTGAAGCTTTCTTT
few | TRBJ2-6 | NA | TRBV7-3 | CASSPISGANVLTF | TGTGCCAGCAGCCCCATCTCTGGGGCCAACGTCCTGACTTTC
NA | TRBJ1-4 | NA | TRBV4-3 | CASSQAGGKLFF | TGCGCCAGCAGCCAAGCTGGAGGAAAACTGTTTTTT
few | TRBJ2-3 | NA | TRBV2 | CASSEEKADTQYF | TGTGCCAGCAGTGAGGAGAAGGCAGATACGCAGTATTTT
NA | TRBJ2-7 | NA | TRBV7-9 | CASVGQDSYEQYF | TGTGCCAGTGTGGGGCAAGACTCCTACGAGCAGTACTTC
many | TRBJ2-1 | TRBD2 | TRBV29-1 | CSALSGGSQFF | TGCAGCGCCCTATCCGGGGGGAGTCAGTTCTTC
NA | TRBJ2-3 | NA | TRBV20-1 | CSAVPLVMYEDTQYF | TGCAGTGCCGTACCACTAGTCATGTACGAAGATACGCAGTATTTT
once | TRBJ2-1 | NA | TRBV12-3/TRBV12-4 | CASSYTPRGHPYNEQFF | TGTGCCAGCAGTTATACCCCTAGGGGCCACCCTTACAATGAGCAGTTCTTC
many | TRBJ1-2 | TRBD1 | TRBV4-1 | CASSKTGSNYGYTF | TGCGCCAGCAGCAAGACAGGGTCGAACTATGGCTACACCTTC
many | TRBJ2-3 | TRBD2 | TRBV29-1 | CSVAASGKRDTQYF | TGCAGCGTTGCTGCTAGCGGGAAGAGGGATACGCAGTATTTT
NA | TRBJ2-3 | NA | TRBV4-1 | CASSQDRGTQRDTQYF | TGCGCCAGCAGCCAAGATCGGGGTACCCAGAGAGATACGCAGTATTTT
few | TRBJ1-1 | TRBD1 | TRBV5-4 | CASSTEWDRGRGTEAFF | TGTGCCAGCAGCACTGAGTGGGACAGGGGGCGGGGCACTGAAGCTTTCTTT
few | TRBJ2-2 | NA | TRBV7-9 | CASSLVLPPSGELFF | TGTGCCAGCAGCTTAGTGCTTCCGCCGTCCGGGGAGCTGTTTTTT
NA | TRBJ2-3 | NA | TRBV4-3 | CASSPRARTTDTQYF | TGCGCCAGCAGCCCCCGGGCCCGAACCACAGATACGCAGTATTTT
NA | TRBJ2-1 | NA | TRBV18 | CASSPLTHNEQFF | TGTGCCAGCTCACCCTTGACCCACAATGAGCAGTTCTTC
NA | TRBJ2-7 | NA | TRBV6-6 | CASSPVWVYEQYF | TGTGCCAGCAGCCCAGTGTGGGTCTACGAGCAGTACTTC
NA | TRBJ2-7 | TRBD2 | TRBV5-1 | CASSLGLTSGKTPYEQYF | TGCGCCAGCAGCTTAGGTCTTACTAGCGGGAAGACTCCCTACGAGCAGTACTTC
few | TRBJ1-5 | NA | TRBV30 | CAWGYGWAGNQPQHF | TGTGCCTGGGGCTACGGCTGGGCGGGCAATCAGCCCCAGCATTTT
few | TRBJ2-7 | NA | TRBV5-1 | CASRFLRGAYEQYF | TGCGCCAGCAGATTTCTTAGGGGAGCCTACGAGCAGTACTTC
few | TRBJ1-1 | TRBD1 | TRBV6-5 | CASSYKRGPALNTEAFF | TGTGCCAGCAGTTACAAGAGGGGGCCGGCCCTGAACACTGAAGCTTTCTTT
few | TRBJ2-1 | NA | TRBV2 | CASSEDPLQFF | TGTGCCAGCAGTGAAGACCCGTTGCAGTTCTTC
few | TRBJ2-2 | TRBD2 | TRBV29-1 | CSVGAAGAIGELFF | TGCAGCGTTGGTGCCGCGGGAGCGATCGGGGAGCTGTTTTTT
few | TRBJ2-5 | NA | TRBV5-6 | CASSLLGHLQETQYF | TGTGCCAGCAGCTTGTTGGGACACCTCCAAGAGACCCAGTACTTC
NA | TRBJ1-2 | NA | TRBV6-6 | CASSFLQGYGYTF | TGTGCCAGCAGTTTTCTCCAGGGCTATGGCTACACCTTC
few | TRBJ1-4 | NA | TRBV10-3 | CATSSGGEKLFF | TGTGCCACTTCCTCGGGAGGGGAAAAACTGTTTTTT
NA | TRBJ1-2 | NA | TRBV3-1 | CASSQGRGGGYTF | TGTGCCAGCAGCCAAGGAAGGGGGGGAGGCTACACCTTC
few | TRBJ2-1 | NA | TRBV4-3 | CASSQWIDLPRLGF | TGCGCCAGCAGCCAATGGATCGATTTGCCCCGGTTGGGCTTC
NA | TRBJ2-1 | TRBD1 | TRBV7-8 | CASSLVNRGSLNEQFF | TGTGCCAGCAGCTTAGTAAACAGGGGGTCTCTTAATGAGCAGTTCTTC
few | TRBJ2-5 | TRBD2 | TRBV6-2/TRBV6-3 | CASSYPLAGGPKETQYF | TGTGCCAGCAGTTACCCCCTAGCGGGGGGGCCTAAGGAGACCCAGTACTTC
NA | TRBJ1-1 | NA | TRBV5-1 | CASSGGRRDTEAFF | TGCGCCAGCAGCGGGGGCCGCAGGGACACTGAAGCTTTCTTT
NA | TRBJ1-2 | TRBD1 | TRBV10-3 | CAISESSGGNYGYTF | TGTGCCATCAGTGAGTCCTCAGGGGGAAACTATGGCTACACCTTC
few | TRBJ1-6 | TRBD1 | TRBV7-9 | CASSLYDRGYSPLHF | TGTGCCAGCAGCTTATACGACAGGGGATACTCACCCCTCCACTTT